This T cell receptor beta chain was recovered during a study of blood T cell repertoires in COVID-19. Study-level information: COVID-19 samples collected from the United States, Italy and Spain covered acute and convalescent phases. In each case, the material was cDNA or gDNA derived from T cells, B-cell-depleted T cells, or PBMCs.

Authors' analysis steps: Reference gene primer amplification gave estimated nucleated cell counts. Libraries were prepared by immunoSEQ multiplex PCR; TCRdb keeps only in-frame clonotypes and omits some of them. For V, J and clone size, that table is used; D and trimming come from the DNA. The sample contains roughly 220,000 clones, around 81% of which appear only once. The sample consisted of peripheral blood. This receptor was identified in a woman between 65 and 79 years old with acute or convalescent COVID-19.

CDR3 in DNA: TGTGCCAGCAGCCAAGACGTTCCGGGACAGGGCTCCTACGAGCAGTACTTC. This encodes CASSQDVPGQGSYEQYF. This chain joins TRBV14 and TRBJ2-7; 9 positions match TRBD1. From germline, CDR1 is SGHDN and CDR2 FVKESK. The CDR3 consists of 17 residues. The J segment lost 0 bases and the V segment lost 0 bases, leaving 6 bases of the junction unmatched.